This passage covers 10 T cell receptor beta chains from one sample sequenced in a study of blood T cell repertoires in COVID-19. Sequenced by immunoSEQ multiplex PCR; TCRdb stores in-frame clones only, minus some. This table has roughly 31,000 clones, approximately 90% appearing once. Source material: peripheral blood. These receptor sequences come from a man in his fifties or sixties with acute or convalescent COVID-19.

V is TRBV27 and J is TRBJ1-2; D may be TRBD1 (6 bases). The CDR3 runs to 16 residues. The V end was cut by 2 bases, the J end by 0 bases, with 13 bases between. Germline values: CDR1 MNHEY, CDR2 SMNVEV (reference sequence). CDR3 protein: CASSLLGTTTNYGYTF. The CDR3 DNA reads TGTGCCAGCAGTTTACTCGGGACAACAACTAACTATGGCTACACCTTC.

This clone qualifies as medium-sized (0.01 to 0.1%). The rearrangement joins TRBV9 to TRBJ2-7, with 13 bases lining up with TRBD2. V was clipped by 4 bases and J by 5 bases; unmatched bases: 15. The CDR3 spans 18 residues. Germline V CDR1 and CDR2: SGDLS, YYNGEE. The CDR3 loop is CASSPGLAGLLSGDEQYF. The CDR3 DNA reads TGTGCCAGCAGCCCGGGACTAGCGGGACTTTTATCGGGCGACGAGCAGTACTTC.

The chain is built from TRBV10-3 and TRBJ2-3, with TRBD2 identical over 9 bases. This CDR3 has 17 amino acids. Germline CDR1 reads ENHRY; CDR2 reads SYGVKD. The junction had 11 bases not matched to a gene; V was cut back by 5 bases and J by 2 bases. The CDR3 DNA is TGTGCCATCAGTAATGGGGGCTCTAGCGGGGACACAGATACGCAGTATTTT. Protein: CAISNGGSSGDTDTQYF.

The V gene is TRBV4-2, the J gene TRBJ1-6; 8 nucleotides line up with TRBD1. V shed 4 bases and J 5 bases; nucleotides not matched to a gene: 1. CDR1 and CDR2 (germline): LGHNA, YNFKEQ. This CDR3 spans 14 amino acids. CDR3 coding DNA: TGTGCCAGCAGCCTACAGGGGGATAATTCACCCCTCCACTTT. Protein sequence: CASSLQGDNSPLHF.

The J gene is TRBJ2-2, the V gene TRBV15, with D maybe TRBD2 (6 bases). V was pared by 0 bases and J by 4 bases, with 12 bases between. The CDR3 is 16 residues long. In germline, CDR1 is LNHNV, CDR2 YYDKDF (reference sequence). The CDR3 reads CATSRDYEGLTGELFF. CDR3 coding DNA: TGTGCCACCAGCAGAGATTATGAGGGACTCACCGGGGAGCTGTTTTTT.

The J gene is TRBJ1-1, the V gene TRBV5-1, with a possible D match to TRBD1 (5 bases). Looked up from germline, CDR1 is SGHRS and CDR2 is YFSETQ. Between the trimmed V and J ends, which lost 2 bases and 4 bases, there was a span of 15 bases. The CDR3 covers 15 residues. CDR3 sequence: CASSFGGVGSTEAFF. The CDR3 region has the DNA TGCGCCAGCAGCTTTGGGGGGGTCGGGAGCACTGAAGCTTTCTTT.

This chain links TRBV12-3 or TRBV12-4 with TRBJ2-1; D is unresolved. Trimming pared 3 bases from V and 8 bases from J, leaving 8 bases between. The CDR3 spans 12 residues. In DNA, the CDR3 is TGTGCCAGCAGTTTGGCCGACTATGAGCAGTTCTTC. Protein product: CASSLADYEQFF.

The chain uses TRBV27 and TRBJ1-1; D may be TRBD1 (5 bases). The V end was cut by 4 bases, the J end by 6 bases, with 15 bases between. This CDR3 spans 14 amino acids. Germline values: CDR1 MNHEY, CDR2 SMNVEV (reference sequence). The chain's CDR3 is CASSWGTGGAEAFF. In DNA form, the CDR3 reads TGTGCCAGCAGTTGGGGGACGGGAGGCGCTGAAGCTTTCTTT.

This clone showed up just a few times. Here the CDR3 reads CASSFGQTTNEKLFF. The DNA for the CDR3 is TGTGCCAGCAGCTTTGGACAGACAACTAATGAAAAACTGTTTTTT. The chain recombines TRBV11-1 with TRBJ1-4, with D possibly matching TRBD1 (6 bases). This CDR3 contains 15 residues. Trimming left V 3 bases short and J 0 bases short, with 8 bases between. Germline CDR1 is SGHAT and CDR2 is FQDESV (reference sequence). Complete variable domain (other parts from reference TRBV11-1 and TRBJ1-4): EAEVAQSPRYKITEKSQAVAFWCDPISGHATLYWYRQILGQGPELLVQFQDESVVDDSQLPKDRFSAERLKGVDSTLKIQPAELGDSAMYLCASSFGQTTNEKLFFGSGTQLSVL.

The chain uses TRBV7-2 and TRBJ2-2, with TRBD1 as a possible D gene (6 bases). Trimming stripped 5 bases from V and 5 bases from J, with 15 bases between. The germline V gene encodes CDR1 SGHTA and CDR2 FQGNSA. The length of the CDR3 is 15 residues. The CDR3, as DNA: TGTGCCAGCAGCCCACTCTTAGGGGGAACCGGGGAGCTGTTTTTT. This gives the protein CASSPLLGGTGELFF.